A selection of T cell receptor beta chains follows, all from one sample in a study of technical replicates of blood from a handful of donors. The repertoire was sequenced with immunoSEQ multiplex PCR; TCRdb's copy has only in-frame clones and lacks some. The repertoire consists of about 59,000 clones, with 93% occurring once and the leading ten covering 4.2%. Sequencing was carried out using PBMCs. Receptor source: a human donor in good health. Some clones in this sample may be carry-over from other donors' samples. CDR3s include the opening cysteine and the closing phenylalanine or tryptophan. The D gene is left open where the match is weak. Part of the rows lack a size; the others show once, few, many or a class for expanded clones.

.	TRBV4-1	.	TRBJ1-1	TGCGCCAGCAGCCTTTGGGGGGGGAACACTGAAGCTTTCTTT	CASSLWGGNTEAFF
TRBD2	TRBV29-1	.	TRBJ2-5	TGCAGCGTTGAAGATCAGCGGGAGAGGGAGACCCAGTACTTC	CSVEDQRERETQYF
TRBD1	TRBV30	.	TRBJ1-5	TGTGCCTGGAGTGTAGCAGGGGGCTTCAATCAGCCCCAGCATTTT	CAWSVAGGFNQPQHF
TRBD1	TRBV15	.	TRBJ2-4	TGTGCCACCAGCAGAGAGACGGCGGAGGACAGGGGGTTGTTAGCCAAAAACATTCAGTACTTC	CATSRETAEDRGLLAKNIQYF
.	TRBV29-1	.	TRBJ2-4	TGCAGCGCCAACGGACTAGCCAAAAACATTCAGTACTTC	CSANGLAKNIQYF
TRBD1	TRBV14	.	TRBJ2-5	TGTGCCAGCAGCGGACAGGGGGCGGGAGAGACCCAGTACTTC	CASSGQGAGETQYF
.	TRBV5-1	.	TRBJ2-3	TGCGCCAGCAGCTGGATTGGGCCCACAGATACGCAGTATTTT	CASSWIGPTDTQYF
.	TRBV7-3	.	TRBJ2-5	TGTGCCAGCAGCTTAAGTAGCGGAGAGACCCAGTACTTC	CASSLSSGETQYF
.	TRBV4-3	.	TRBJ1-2	TGCGCCAGCAGCCAAGATCTTGGGGGGTTGAGTTACACCTTC	CASSQDLGGLSYTF
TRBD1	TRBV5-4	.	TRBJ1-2	TGTGCCAGCAGCTTGGTCAGACAGGGGGCGGACGGCTACACCTTC	CASSLVRQGADGYTF
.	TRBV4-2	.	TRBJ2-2	TGTGCCAGCAGCCAGATCTCAGGCATCGGGGAGCTGTTTTTT	CASSQISGIGELFF
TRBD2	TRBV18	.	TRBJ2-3	TGTGCCAGCTCACCCGGACTAGCGGGAGGGCGCGGGGATACGCAGTATTTT	CASSPGLAGGRGDTQYF
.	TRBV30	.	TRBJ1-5	TGTGCCTGGCAGCGAAGCTCGGGGCCCCAGCATTTT	CAWQRSSGPQHF
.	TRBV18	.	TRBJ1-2	TGTGCCAGCTCACCACCCGTGACAGTCTTC	CASSPPVTVF
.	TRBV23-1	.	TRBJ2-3	TGCGCCAGCAGTCATCAGACAGGACCCAGTACAGATACGCAGTATTTT	CASSHQTGPSTDTQYF
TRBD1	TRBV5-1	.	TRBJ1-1	TGCGCCAGCAGCGAGGTGACAGGGGACCCTACCGGAGCTTTCTTT	CASSEVTGDPTGAFF
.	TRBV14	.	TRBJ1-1	TGTGCCAGCAGCCAAGATACGGGATTTGGGACTGAAGCTTTCTTT	CASSQDTGFGTEAFF
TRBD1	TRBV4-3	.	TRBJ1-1	TGCGCCAGCAGCCAAGGGAAGGGACAGTGGAACACTGAAGCTTTCTTT	CASSQGKGQWNTEAFF
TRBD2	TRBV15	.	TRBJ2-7	TGTGCCACCAGCAATGGCCCAGCGGGAAGCTCCTACGAGCAGTACTTC	CATSNGPAGSSYEQYF
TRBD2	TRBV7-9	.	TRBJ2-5	TGTGCCAGCAGCCCACGCGTTCCCGGGACTAGCGGCCAAGAGACCCAGTACTTC	CASSPRVPGTSGQETQYF
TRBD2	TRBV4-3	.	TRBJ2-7	TGCGCCAGCAGCCAAGACCGGGGGGGTAGCGAGCAGTACTTC	CASSQDRGGSEQYF
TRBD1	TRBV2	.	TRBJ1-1	TGTGCCAGCAGTGAGCCGACAGGGTTCGGCACTGAAGCTTTCTTT	CASSEPTGFGTEAFF
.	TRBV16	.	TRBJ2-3	TGTGCCAGCAGCCAAGCGGGGGCCCCCTCAGATACGCAGTATTTT	CASSQAGAPSDTQYF
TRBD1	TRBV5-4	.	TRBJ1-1	TGTGCCAGCAGCGGAGGAGGGACAGGGGGGAACACTGAAGCTTTCTTT	CASSGGGTGGNTEAFF
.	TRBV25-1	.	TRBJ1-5	TGTGCCAGCAGTGAAGGTGGGGCGAGCAATCAGCCCCAGCATTTT	CASSEGGASNQPQHF
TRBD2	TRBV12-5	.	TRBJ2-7	TGTGCTAGTGGTTTGGTACAAGCGGGAGTAGGCGAGCAGTACTTC	CASGLVQAGVGEQYF
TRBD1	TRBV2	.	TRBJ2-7	TGTGCCAGCGGTGTCGGGACAGGCGAGCAGTACTTC	CASGVGTGEQYF
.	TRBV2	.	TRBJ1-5	TGTGCCAGCAGTGAAACGGGACTCCCCAATCAGCCCCAGCATTTT	CASSETGLPNQPQHF
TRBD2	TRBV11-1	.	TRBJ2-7	TGTGCCAGCAGCTACCAGGGGGGACTAGCGCACCACGAGCAGTACTTC	CASSYQGGLAHHEQYF
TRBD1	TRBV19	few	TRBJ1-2	TGTGCCAGTAGTACACAGGGGGCTGGGTATGGCTACACCTTC	CASSTQGAGYGYTF
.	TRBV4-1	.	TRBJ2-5	TGCGCCAGCAGCCAAGATGGTAGTGGTGCCCCGACCCAGTACTTC	CASSQDGSGAPTQYF
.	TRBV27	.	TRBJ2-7	TGTGCCAGCAGTTCACAGGCTCTCCACGCCTACGAGCAGTACTTC	CASSSQALHAYEQYF
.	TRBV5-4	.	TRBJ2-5	TGTGCCAGCAGCCAAACGGGGCAGGGGAGAGAGACCCAGTACTTC	CASSQTGQGRETQYF
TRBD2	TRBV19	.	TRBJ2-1	TGTGCCAGTAGCTCCGGGACTAGCGGGTTCTATGAGCAGTTCTTC	CASSSGTSGFYEQFF
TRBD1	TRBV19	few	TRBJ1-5	TGTGCCAGCGGGGACAGGGGAAGCAATCAGCCCCAGCATTTT	CASGDRGSNQPQHF
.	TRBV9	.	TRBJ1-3	TGTGCCAGCAGCGTAGGGGGCGGGGTGTCTGGAAACACCATATATTTT	CASSVGGGVSGNTIYF
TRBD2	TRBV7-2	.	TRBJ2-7	TGTGCCAGCAGCGAGGGACTAGCGGTATACGAGCAGTACTTC	CASSEGLAVYEQYF
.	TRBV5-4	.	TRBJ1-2	TGTGCCAGCAGCTTGCCAGGGGACTATGGCTACACCTTC	CASSLPGDYGYTF
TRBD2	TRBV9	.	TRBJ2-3	TGTGCCAGCAGCGTAGGTGGTAGCGGGAGCACAGATACGCAGTATTTT	CASSVGGSGSTDTQYF
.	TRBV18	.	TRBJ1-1	TGTGCCAGCTCACCGACCTGGGGGGACACTGAAGCTTTCTTT	CASSPTWGDTEAFF
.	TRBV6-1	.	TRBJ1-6	TGTGCCAGCAGTGAACTCTACAGGGAAAGTGCACCCCTCCACTTT	CASSELYRESAPLHF
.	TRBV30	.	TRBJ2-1	TGTGCCTGGAGTTCACTTAGCGAGTACAATGAGCAGTTCTTC	CAWSSLSEYNEQFF
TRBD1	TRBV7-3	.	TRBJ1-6	TGTGCCAGCAGCCCAGGGGGCGCGGGGGCCCCCCTCCACTTT	CASSPGGAGAPLHF
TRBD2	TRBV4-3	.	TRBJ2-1	TGCGCCAGCAGCCAGAATTTTGTTGCGGGAGGGACGGTTGAGCAGTTCTTC	CASSQNFVAGGTVEQFF
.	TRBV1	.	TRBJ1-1	TGCACCAGACCGGGACAGGGGATGAACACTGAAGCTTTCTTT	CTRPGQGMNTEAFF
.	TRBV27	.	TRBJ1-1	TGTGCCAGCAGTCCGTTTGGGGGGACTGAAGCTTTCTTT	CASSPFGGTEAFF
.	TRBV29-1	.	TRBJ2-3	TGCAGCGTTGCGGTCGGCACAGATACGCAGTATTTT	CSVAVGTDTQYF
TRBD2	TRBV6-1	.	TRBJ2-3	TGTGCCAGCAGTTTACGGGAGGCTAGTTTGGATACGCAGTATTTT	CASSLREASLDTQYF
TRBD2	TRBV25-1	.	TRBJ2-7	TGTGCCAGCAGTGGTCGCGGGAGAGAGTACGAGCAGTACTTC	CASSGRGREYEQYF
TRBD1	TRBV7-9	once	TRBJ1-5	TGTGCCAGCAGCTCAGGGGGTCAGCCCCAGCATTTT	CASSSGGQPQHF
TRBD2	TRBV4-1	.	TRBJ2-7	TGCGCCAGCAGCCAAGAGGGACTAGCGGGGGGCGAGCAGTACTTC	CASSQEGLAGGEQYF
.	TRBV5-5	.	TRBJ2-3	TGTGCCAGCAGCTCGGTCAGGACAGATACGCAGTATTTT	CASSSVRTDTQYF
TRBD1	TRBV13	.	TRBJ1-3	TGTGCCAGCAAGGCCGGGGACAGAAGAAACACCATATATTTT	CASKAGDRRNTIYF
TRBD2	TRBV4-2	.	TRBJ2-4	TGTGCCAGCAGCTCCGGGACTAGCGGGGCGGGAAACATTCAGTACTTC	CASSSGTSGAGNIQYF
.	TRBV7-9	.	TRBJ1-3	TGTGCCAGCAGCTTAGGGTCAGGGGCTGGAAACACCATATATTTT	CASSLGSGAGNTIYF
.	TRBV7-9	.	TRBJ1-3	TGTGCCAGCAGCCTCACTCAGGGAGGAAACACCATATATTTT	CASSLTQGGNTIYF
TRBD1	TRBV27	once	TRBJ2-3	TGTGCCAGCAGTGTCCGGACAGGGGGGGCCAGCACGTATACGCAGTATTTT	CASSVRTGGASTYTQYF
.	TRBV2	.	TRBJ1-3	TGTGCCAGCAGTTACGGGGGAGGCTCTGGAAACACCATATATTTT	CASSYGGGSGNTIYF